The source of this T cell receptor beta chain is a study of human T cells and chemical hapten exposure. About the study: Small discrepancies in pooled library volume mainly accounted for the varying TCR yields per sample.

Germline CDR1 MGHRA, CDR2 YSYEKL. This CDR3 spans 18 amino acids. The trim removed 2 bases at V and 0 bases at J, leaving 5 bases unmatched. The library gave individual cDNA molecules unique molecular identifiers. Per the original methods: Counting gave a median of approximately 97,000 TCRs per sample, with values ranging from 23,224 to 690,600. TCRdb reprocessed the reads with MiXCR, giving one entry per CDR3 protein. These V and J calls derive from TCRdb rather than the authors' analysis. The table shows around 120,000 distinct CDR3 sequences, with about 7.7% occurring only once. Notes on the study in general: The number of TCRs above 1 in 1000 frequency did not change after DPC sensitization.

The study extracted total RNA from unfractionated whole blood. Many counts were recorded for this clonotype. Its antigen is undetermined. The specimen was whole blood. The receptor was isolated from a human donor in good health. Some clones in this sample may be carry-over from other donors' samples. The V gene is TRBV4-1, the J gene TRBJ2-1; 12 nucleotides line up with TRBD2. Here the CDR3 DNA reads TGCGCCAGCAGCCAAACTAGCGGGAGGCTTCCCTCCTACAATGAGCAGTTCTTC. Translating it yields CASSQTSGRLPSYNEQFF.